These T cell receptor beta chains were read from a single sample in a study of regulatory T cells in long-lasting Graves disease. Using its own MiXCR run on the multiplex PCR reads, TCRdb lists one record per CDR3 protein. This sample has 400,000 to 500,000 distinct CDR3 sequences; 21% occur once, and the top ten carry 13% to 15%. The source was peripheral blood mononuclear cells (PBMCs), collected when the disease was refractory, from a patient treated with antithyroid drugs. These receptors were taken from a female donor with Graves disease. Both conserved end residues are part of each CDR3. The order of the fields is D gene, clone size, J gene, V gene, CDR3 protein, CDR3 DNA. D genes are given only for firm matches. Size is stated for part of the rows, as once, few or many counts, or as a class when the clone is expanded.

- | - | TRBJ2-2 | TRBV7-6 | CASSPQALGNTGELFF | TGTGCCAGCAGCCCTCAGGCTCTAGGGAACACCGGGGAGCTGTTTTTT
- | many | TRBJ1-1 | TRBV10-2 | CASRKMGGLTEAFF | TGCGCCAGCAGAAAAATGGGGGGCTTGACTGAAGCTTTCTTT
- | few | TRBJ1-2 | TRBV20-1 | CSANPYGYTF | TGCAGTGCTAACCCCTATGGCTACACCTTC
- | - | TRBJ1-1 | TRBV9 | CASSVEGGTEAFF | TGTGCCAGCAGCGTAGAGGGTGGCACTGAAGCTTTCTTT
TRBD1 | many | TRBJ2-7 | TRBV29-1 | CSVMAGGLYEQYF | TGCAGCGTTATGGCAGGGGGCCTATACGAGCAGTACTTC
- | few | TRBJ1-4 | TRBV18 | CASSPPSSAIEKLFF | TGTGCCAGCTCACCACCGTCCTCCGCCATCGAAAAACTGTTTTTT
- | - | TRBJ2-2 | TRBV20-1 | CSARDIRASGELFF | TGCAGTGCTAGAGATATCAGGGCCTCCGGGGAGCTGTTTTTT
TRBD2 | many | TRBJ2-7 | TRBV28 | CASSPPPSGGYYEQYF | TGTGCCAGCAGTCCCCCTCCTAGCGGGGGCTACTACGAGCAGTACTTC
TRBD1 | few | TRBJ1-5 | TRBV20-1 | CSARTGTGGGNQPQHF | TGCAGTGCCCGCACCGGGACAGGGGGCGGCAATCAGCCCCAGCATTTT
- | - | TRBJ2-7 | TRBV3-1 | CASSPWTGVYEQYF | TGTGCCAGCAGCCCCTGGACGGGAGTCTACGAGCAGTACTTC
- | - | TRBJ2-2 | TRBV18 | CASSPGTGRTTGELFF | TGTGCCAGCTCACCAGGGACCGGACGGACCACCGGGGAGCTGTTTTTT
TRBD2 | few | TRBJ2-7 | TRBV25-1 | CASSDGEGRSSYEQYF | TGTGCCAGCAGTGATGGGGAGGGACGGTCTTCCTACGAGCAGTACTTC
TRBD2 | - | TRBJ2-5 | TRBV12-5 | CASGLTGLAGVETQYF | TGTGCTAGTGGTTTGACGGGACTAGCGGGAGTTGAGACCCAGTACTTC
TRBD1 | few | TRBJ2-7 | TRBV15 | CATNPGQGPYEQYF | TGTGCCACCAACCCGGGACAGGGGCCCTACGAGCAGTACTTC
TRBD1 | many | TRBJ1-2 | TRBV20-1 | CSARDWKGSASGQGAGGYTF | TGCAGTGCTAGAGATTGGAAGGGAAGCGCCTCGGGACAGGGGGCGGGTGGCTACACCTTC
TRBD1 | many | TRBJ1-1 | TRBV29-1 | CSGSWDSLNTEAFF | TGCAGCGGGTCCTGGGACAGTTTGAACACTGAAGCTTTCTTT
- | many | TRBJ1-5 | TRBV6-2/TRBV6-3 | CASSENRVGNQPQHF | TGTGCCAGCAGTGAAAACAGGGTAGGCAATCAGCCCCAGCATTTT
- | many | TRBJ1-2 | TRBV12-3/TRBV12-4 | CASSLQGREQDYYGYTF | TGTGCCAGCAGTTTACAGGGTAGGGAGCAGGATTACTATGGCTACACCTTC
- | many | TRBJ1-5 | TRBV19 | CASSGWTDSNQPQHF | TGTGCCAGTAGTGGGTGGACAGACAGCAATCAGCCCCAGCATTTT
- | few | TRBJ2-6 | TRBV7-9 | CASSRREMAGANVLTF | TGTGCCAGCAGTCGGAGGGAAATGGCTGGGGCCAACGTCCTGACTTTC
- | few | TRBJ2-1 | TRBV7-2 | CASSLDPDEQFF | TGTGCCAGCAGCTTGGACCCGGATGAGCAGTTCTTC
TRBD2 | many | TRBJ2-7 | TRBV2 | CASVGPGTSGRAVYEQYF | TGTGCCAGCGTCGGTCCCGGGACTAGCGGGAGGGCTGTCTACGAGCAGTACTTC
TRBD1 | few | TRBJ1-1 | TRBV20-1 | CSARSRDRVFMNTEAFF | TGCAGTGCTAGATCCCGGGACAGGGTCTTCATGAACACTGAAGCTTTCTTT
- | many | TRBJ1-1 | TRBV2 | CASNQQDPNTEAFF | TGTGCCAGCAACCAGCAGGACCCGAACACTGAAGCTTTCTTT
- | - | TRBJ2-5 | TRBV4-1 | CASSPLRSIKETQYF | TGCGCCAGCAGCCCACTGAGATCAATCAAAGAGACCCAGTACTTC
TRBD2 | - | TRBJ2-3 | TRBV12-3/TRBV12-4 | CASRPPPREGLYTQYF | TGTGCCAGCAGGCCCCCCCCGCGGGAGGGCTTATATACGCAGTATTTT